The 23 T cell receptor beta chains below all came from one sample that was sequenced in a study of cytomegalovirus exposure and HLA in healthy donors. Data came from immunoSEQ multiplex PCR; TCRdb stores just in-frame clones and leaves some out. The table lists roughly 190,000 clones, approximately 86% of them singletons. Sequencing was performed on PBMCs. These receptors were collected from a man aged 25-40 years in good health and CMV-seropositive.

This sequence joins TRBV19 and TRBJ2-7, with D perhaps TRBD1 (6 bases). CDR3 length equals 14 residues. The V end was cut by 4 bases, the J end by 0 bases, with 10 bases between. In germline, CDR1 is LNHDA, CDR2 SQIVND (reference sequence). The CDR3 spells CASSNRVFSYEQYF. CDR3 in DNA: TGTGCCAGTAGTAACAGGGTATTCTCCTACGAGCAGTACTTC.

In DNA form, the CDR3 reads TGTGCCACAGCAACCCGAATCTACTCCTACAATGAGCAGTTCTTC. Its translation is CATATRIYSYNEQFF. The V call is TRBV25-1, the J call TRBJ2-1; no firm D call. The V gene lost 10 bases and the J gene lost 0 bases, with 16 bases spanning the gap. The CDR3 has 15 residues. Per the germline V gene, CDR1 is MGHDK and CDR2 is SYGVNS.

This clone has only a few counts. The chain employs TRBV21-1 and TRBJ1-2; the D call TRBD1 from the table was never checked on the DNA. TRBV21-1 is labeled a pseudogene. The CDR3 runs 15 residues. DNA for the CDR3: TGTGCCAGCAGCACGAGTCAGGGGGCTAACTATGGCTACACCTTC. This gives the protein CASSTSQGANYGYTF.

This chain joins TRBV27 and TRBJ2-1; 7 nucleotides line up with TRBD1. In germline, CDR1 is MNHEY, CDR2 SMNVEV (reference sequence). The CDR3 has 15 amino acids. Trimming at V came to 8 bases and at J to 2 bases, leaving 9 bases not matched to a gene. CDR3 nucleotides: TGTGCCAGCGCCACCTACAGGGGTCCCTACAATGAGCAGTTCTTC. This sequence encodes CASATYRGPYNEQFF.

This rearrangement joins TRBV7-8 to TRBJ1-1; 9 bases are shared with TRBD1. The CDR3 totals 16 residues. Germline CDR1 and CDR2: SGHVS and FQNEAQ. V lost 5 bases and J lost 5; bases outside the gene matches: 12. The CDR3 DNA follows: TGTGCCAGCAGCCCTTATCGGGACAGGGAGGAAACTGAAGCTTTCTTT. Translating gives CASSPYRDREETEAFF.

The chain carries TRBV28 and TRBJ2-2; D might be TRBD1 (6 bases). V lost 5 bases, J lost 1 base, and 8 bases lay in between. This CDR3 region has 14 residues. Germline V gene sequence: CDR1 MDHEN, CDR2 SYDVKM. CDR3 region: CASSPTGNTGELFF. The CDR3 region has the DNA TGTGCCAGCAGTCCGACAGGGAACACCGGGGAGCTGTTTTTT.

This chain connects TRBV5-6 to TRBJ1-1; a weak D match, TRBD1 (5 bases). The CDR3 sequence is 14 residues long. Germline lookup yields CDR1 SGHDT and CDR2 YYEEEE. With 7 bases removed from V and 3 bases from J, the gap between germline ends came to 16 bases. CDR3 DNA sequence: TGTGCCAGCCAAAGGTGGGTAGGGGACACTGAAGCTTTCTTT. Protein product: CASQRWVGDTEAFF.

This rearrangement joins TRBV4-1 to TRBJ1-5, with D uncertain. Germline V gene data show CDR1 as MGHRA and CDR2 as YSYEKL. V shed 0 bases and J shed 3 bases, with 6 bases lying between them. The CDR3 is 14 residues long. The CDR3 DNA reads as TGCGCCAGCAGCCAAGATTCCCTCAATCAGCCCCAGCATTTT. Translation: CASSQDSLNQPQHF.

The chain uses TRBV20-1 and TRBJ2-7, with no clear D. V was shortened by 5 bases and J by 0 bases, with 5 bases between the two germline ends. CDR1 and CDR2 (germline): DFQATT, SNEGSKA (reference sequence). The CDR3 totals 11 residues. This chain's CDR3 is CSAYGSYEQYF. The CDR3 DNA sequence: TGCAGTGCTTATGGCTCCTACGAGCAGTACTTC.

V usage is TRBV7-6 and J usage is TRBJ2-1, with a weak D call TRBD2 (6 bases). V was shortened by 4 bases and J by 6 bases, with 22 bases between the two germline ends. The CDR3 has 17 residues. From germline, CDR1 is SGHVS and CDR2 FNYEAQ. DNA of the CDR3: TGTGCCAGCAGCTATCACACCCGGTCCGGGAGAGGCAATGAGCAGTTCTTC. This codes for CASSYHTRSGRGNEQFF.

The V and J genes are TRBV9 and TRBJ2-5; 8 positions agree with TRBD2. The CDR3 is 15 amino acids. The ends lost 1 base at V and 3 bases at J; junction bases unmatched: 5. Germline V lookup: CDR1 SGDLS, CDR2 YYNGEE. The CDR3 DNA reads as TGTGCCAGCAGCGTAACCGGGGGGGCCGAAGAGACCCAGTACTTC. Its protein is CASSVTGGAEETQYF.

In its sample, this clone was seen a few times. CDR3 sequence reads: CASSPPGINEQFF. The CDR3 bases are TGTGCCAGCAGTCCCCCGGGGATCAATGAGCAGTTCTTC. The rearrangement joins TRBV27 to TRBJ2-1; D may be TRBD2 (5 bases). This CDR3 has 13 residues. V was cut by 5 bases and J by 6 bases, with 11 bases left in between. Germline V gives CDR1 MNHEY, CDR2 SMNVEV (reference sequence).

CDR3 bases: TGTGCCTGGACGAGCTCCTACAATGAGCAGTTCTTC. Amino acid sequence: CAWTSSYNEQFF. The rearrangement joins TRBV30 to TRBJ2-1; D not certain. This CDR3 is built from 12 residues. The V gene lost 4 bases and the J gene lost 0 bases, with 4 bases spanning the gap. CDR1 and CDR2 (germline): GTSNPN, SVGIG (reference sequence).

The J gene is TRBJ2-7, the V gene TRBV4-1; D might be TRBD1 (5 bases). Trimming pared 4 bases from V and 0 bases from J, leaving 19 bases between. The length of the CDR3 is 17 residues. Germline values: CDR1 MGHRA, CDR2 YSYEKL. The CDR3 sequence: CASSRASGQGLSYEQYF. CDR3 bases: TGCGCCAGCAGCCGCGCCTCCGGACAAGGCCTCTCCTACGAGCAGTACTTC.

The CDR3 region has the DNA TGTGCCAGCAGTGGGGGCAGGGGGGGAGGCTCCTACAATGAGCAGTTCTTC. Protein: CASSGGRGGGSYNEQFF. V and J are TRBV6-1 and TRBJ2-1, with D tentatively TRBD1 or TRBD2 (7 bases each). This CDR3 is built from 17 residues. V was trimmed by 4 bases and J by 0 bases, leaving 16 bases between them. The germline V gene encodes CDR1 MNHNS and CDR2 SASEGT.

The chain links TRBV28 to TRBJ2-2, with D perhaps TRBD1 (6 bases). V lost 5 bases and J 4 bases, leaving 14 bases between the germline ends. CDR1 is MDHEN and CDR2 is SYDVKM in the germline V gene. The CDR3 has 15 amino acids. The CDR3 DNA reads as TGTGCCAGCAGTCCAGGAAACAGGGTCACCGGGGAGCTGTTTTTT. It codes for CASSPGNRVTGELFF.

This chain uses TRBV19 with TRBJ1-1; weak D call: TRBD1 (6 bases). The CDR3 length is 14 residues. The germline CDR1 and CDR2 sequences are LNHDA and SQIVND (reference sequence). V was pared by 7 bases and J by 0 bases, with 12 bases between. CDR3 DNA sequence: TGTGCCAGTAAGGGGGGGCAGTTGAACACTGAAGCTTTCTTT. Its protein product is CASKGGQLNTEAFF.

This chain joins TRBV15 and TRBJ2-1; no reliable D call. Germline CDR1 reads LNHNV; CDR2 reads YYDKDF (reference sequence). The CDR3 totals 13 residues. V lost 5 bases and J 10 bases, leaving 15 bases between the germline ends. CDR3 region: CATSVAPEREQFF. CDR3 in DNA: TGTGCCACCAGCGTCGCTCCGGAGAGGGAGCAGTTCTTC.

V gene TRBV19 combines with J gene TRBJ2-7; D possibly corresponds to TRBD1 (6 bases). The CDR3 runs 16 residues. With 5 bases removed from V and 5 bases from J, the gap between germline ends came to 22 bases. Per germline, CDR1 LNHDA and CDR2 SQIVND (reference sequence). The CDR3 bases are TGTGCCAGTAGTCACGACCCCGGACAGAGAAAGGACGAGCAGTACTTC. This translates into CASSHDPGQRKDEQYF.

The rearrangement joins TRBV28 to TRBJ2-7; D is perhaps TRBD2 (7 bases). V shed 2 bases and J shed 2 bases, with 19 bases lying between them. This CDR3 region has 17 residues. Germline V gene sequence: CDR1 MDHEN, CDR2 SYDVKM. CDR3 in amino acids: CASSLIVGGAIPYEQYF. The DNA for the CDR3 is TGTGCCAGCAGTTTAATCGTAGGGGGGGCGATACCCTACGAGCAGTACTTC.

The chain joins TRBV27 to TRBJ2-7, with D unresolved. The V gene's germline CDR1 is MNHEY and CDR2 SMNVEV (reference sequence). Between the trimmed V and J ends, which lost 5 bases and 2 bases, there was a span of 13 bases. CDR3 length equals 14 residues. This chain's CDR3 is CASSLDPDTYEQYF. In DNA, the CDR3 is TGTGCCAGCAGTCTAGATCCTGATACCTACGAGCAGTACTTC.

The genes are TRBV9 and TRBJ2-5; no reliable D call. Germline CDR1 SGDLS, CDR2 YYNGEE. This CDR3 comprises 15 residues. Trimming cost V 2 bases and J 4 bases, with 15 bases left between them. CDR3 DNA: TGTGCCAGCAGCGTGGGCCAAGTCCCGGGAGAGACCCAGTACTTC. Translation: CASSVGQVPGETQYF. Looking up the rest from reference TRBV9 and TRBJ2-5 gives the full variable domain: DSGVTQTPKHLITATGQRVTLRCSPRSGDLSVYWYQQSLDQGLQFLIQYYNGEERAKGNILERFSAQQFPDLHSELNLSSLELGDSALYFCASSVGQVPGETQYFGPGTRLLVL.

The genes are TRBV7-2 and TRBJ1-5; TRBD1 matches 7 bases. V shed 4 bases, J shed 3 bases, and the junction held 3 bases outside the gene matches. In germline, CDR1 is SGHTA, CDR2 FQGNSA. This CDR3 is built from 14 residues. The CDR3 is CASSSDRTNQPQHF. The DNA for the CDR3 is TGTGCCAGCAGCTCGGACAGGACCAATCAGCCCCAGCATTTT.